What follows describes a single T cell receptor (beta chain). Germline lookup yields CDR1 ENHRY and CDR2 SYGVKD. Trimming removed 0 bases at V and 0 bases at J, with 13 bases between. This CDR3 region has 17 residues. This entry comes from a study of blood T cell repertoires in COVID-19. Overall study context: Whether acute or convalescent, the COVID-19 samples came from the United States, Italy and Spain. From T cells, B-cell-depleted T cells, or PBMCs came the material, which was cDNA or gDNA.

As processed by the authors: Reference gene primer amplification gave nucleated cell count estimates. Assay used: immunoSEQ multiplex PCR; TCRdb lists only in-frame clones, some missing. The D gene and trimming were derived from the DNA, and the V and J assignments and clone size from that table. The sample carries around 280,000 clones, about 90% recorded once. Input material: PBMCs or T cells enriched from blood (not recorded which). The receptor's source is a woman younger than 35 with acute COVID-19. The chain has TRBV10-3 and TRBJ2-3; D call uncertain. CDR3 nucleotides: TGTGCCATCAGTGAGTCCCAGTCAGGCTTTAGCACAGATACGCAGTATTTT. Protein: CAISESQSGFSTDTQYF.